This TCR beta chain was sequenced in a study of blood T cell repertoires in COVID-19. Study-wide background: Donors in the United States, Italy and Spain gave samples during acute or convalescent COVID-19.

In assigning cohorts, the study relied on participant-reported clinical history. The CDR3 length is 14 residues. CDR1 and CDR2 from the germline V gene are SGHRS and YFSETQ. Trimming removed 4 bases from V and 0 bases from J, with 8 bases in between. In the source study's methods: Amplification of reference gene primers was used by the study to estimate nucleated cell counts. Sequencing was performed with immunoSEQ multiplex PCR; in TCRdb, only in-frame clones are kept and a portion is missing. V and J calls and clone size are those listed in that table; D and trimming were worked out from the DNA. Among about 250,000 clones listed, 80% to 90% were seen once.

The chain carries TRBV5-1 and TRBJ2-1; TRBD1 might be the D (6 bases). This receptor was obtained from a man aged 35 to 55 who had recovered from COVID-19. Sequencing was done on a sample of PBMCs or T cells enriched from blood (not recorded which). The CDR3 DNA is TGCGCCAGCAGCATGGACAGCTCCTACAATGAGCAGTTCTTC. Its protein product is CASSMDSSYNEQFF.